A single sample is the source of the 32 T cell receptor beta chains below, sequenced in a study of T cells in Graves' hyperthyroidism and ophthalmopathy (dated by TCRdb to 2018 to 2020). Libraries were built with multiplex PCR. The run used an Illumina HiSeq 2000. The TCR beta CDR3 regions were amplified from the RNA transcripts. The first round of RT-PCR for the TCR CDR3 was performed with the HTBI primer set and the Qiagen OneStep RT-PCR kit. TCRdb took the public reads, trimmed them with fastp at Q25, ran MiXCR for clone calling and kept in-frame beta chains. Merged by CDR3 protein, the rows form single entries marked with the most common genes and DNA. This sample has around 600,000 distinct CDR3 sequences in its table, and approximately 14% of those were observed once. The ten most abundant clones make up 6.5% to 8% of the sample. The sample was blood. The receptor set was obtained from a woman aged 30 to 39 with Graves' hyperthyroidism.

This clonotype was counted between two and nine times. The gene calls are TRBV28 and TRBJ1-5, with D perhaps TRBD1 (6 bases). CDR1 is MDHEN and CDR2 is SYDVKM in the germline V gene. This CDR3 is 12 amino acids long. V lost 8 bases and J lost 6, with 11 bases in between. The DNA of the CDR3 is TGTGCCAGCGACAGGTTGACTCAGCCCCAGCATTTT. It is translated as CASDRLTQPQHF.

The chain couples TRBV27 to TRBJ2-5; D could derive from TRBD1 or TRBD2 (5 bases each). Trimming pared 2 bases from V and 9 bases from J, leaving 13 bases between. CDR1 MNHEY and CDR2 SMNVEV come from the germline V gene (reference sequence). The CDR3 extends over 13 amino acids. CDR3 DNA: TGTGCCAGCAGTTTAGCGAGGGGCAGTCCCCAGTACTTC. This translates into CASSLARGSPQYF.

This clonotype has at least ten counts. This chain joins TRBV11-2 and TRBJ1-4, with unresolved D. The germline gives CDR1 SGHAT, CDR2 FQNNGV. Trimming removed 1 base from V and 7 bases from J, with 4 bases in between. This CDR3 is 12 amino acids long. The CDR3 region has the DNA TGTGCCAGCAGCTTAGTTCCTGAAAAACTGTTTTTT. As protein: CASSLVPEKLFF. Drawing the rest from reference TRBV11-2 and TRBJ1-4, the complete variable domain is EAGVAQSPRYKIIEKRQSVAFWCNPISGHATLYWYQQILGQGPKLLIQFQNNGVVDDSQLPKDRFSAERLKGVDSTLKIQPAKLEDSAVYLCASSLVPEKLFFGSGTQLSVL.

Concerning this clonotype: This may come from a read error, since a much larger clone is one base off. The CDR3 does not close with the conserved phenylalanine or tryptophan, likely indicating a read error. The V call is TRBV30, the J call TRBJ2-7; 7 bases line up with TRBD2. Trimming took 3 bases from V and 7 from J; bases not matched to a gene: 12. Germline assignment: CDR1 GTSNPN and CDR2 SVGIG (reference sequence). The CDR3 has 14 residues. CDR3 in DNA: TGTGCCTGGAGGGTTCAAGCGGGATTGGGGGAGCAGTACCTC. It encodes CAWRVQAGLGEQYL.

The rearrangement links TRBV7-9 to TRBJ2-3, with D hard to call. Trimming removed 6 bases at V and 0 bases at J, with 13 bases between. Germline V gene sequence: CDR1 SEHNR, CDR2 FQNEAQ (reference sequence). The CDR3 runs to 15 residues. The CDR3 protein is CASRYLPSSTDTQYF. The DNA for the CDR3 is TGTGCCAGCAGGTACCTACCCTCTAGCACAGATACGCAGTATTTT.

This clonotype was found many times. CDR3 region: CASSVHSGTYNEQFF. The DNA for the CDR3 is TGTGCCAGCAGCGTGCATAGCGGGACATACAATGAGCAGTTCTTC. The chain combines TRBV9 with TRBJ2-1; 8 nucleotides line up with TRBD2. V lost 2 bases to trimming and J lost 4 bases; unmatched junction nucleotides: 5. The germline V gene encodes CDR1 SGDLS and CDR2 YYNGEE. The CDR3 is 15 residues long. Drawing the rest from reference TRBV9 and TRBJ2-1, the complete variable domain is DSGVTQTPKHLITATGQRVTLRCSPRSGDLSVYWYQQSLDQGLQFLIQYYNGEERAKGNILERFSAQQFPDLHSELNLSSLELGDSALYFCASSVHSGTYNEQFFGPGTRLTVL.

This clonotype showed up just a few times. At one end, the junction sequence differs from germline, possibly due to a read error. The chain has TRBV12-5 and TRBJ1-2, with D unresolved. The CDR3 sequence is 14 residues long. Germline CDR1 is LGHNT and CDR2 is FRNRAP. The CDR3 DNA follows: TGTGCTAGTGGTTTGGAGGGCTTTGGCTATAGCTACACCTTC. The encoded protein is CASGLEGFGYSYTF.

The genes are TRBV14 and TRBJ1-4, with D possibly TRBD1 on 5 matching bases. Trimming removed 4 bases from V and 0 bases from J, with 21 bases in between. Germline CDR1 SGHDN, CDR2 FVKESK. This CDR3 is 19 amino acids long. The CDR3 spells CASSRVAPRGGATNEKLFF. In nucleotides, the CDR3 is TGTGCCAGCAGCCGAGTGGCCCCCCGCGGGGGGGCAACTAATGAAAAACTGTTTTTT.

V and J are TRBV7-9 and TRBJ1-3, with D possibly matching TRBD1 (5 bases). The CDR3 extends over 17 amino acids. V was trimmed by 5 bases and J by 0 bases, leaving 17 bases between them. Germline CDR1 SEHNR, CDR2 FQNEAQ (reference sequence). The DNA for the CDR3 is TGTGCCAGCAGCAATTACCCGGGACCGATCTCTGGAAACACCATATATTTT. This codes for CASSNYPGPISGNTIYF.

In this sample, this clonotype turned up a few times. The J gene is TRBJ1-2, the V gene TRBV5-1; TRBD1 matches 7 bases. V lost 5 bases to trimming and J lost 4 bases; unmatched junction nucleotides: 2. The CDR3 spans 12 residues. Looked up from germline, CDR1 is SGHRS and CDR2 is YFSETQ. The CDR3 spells CASRRDSYGYTF. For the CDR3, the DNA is TGCGCCAGCAGACGGGACAGCTATGGCTACACCTTC.

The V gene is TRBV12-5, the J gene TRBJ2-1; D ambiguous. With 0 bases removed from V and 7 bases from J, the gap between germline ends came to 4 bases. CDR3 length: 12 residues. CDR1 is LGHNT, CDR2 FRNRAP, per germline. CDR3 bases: TGTGCTAGTGGTTTGGTCATGAATGAGCAGTTCTTC. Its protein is CASGLVMNEQFF.

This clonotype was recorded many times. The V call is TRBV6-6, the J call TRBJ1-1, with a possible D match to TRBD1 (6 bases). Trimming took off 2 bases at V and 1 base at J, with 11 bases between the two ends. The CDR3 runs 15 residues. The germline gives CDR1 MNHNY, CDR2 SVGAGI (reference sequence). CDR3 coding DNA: TGTGCCAGCAGTTACGCGGTCAGGGGGAACACTGAAGCTTTCTTT. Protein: CASSYAVRGNTEAFF.

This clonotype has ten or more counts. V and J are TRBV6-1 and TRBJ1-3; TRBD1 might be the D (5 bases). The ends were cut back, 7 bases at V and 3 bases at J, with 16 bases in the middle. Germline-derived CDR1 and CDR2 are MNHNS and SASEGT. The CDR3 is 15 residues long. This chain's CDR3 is CASNARRQIGNTIYF. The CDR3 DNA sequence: TGTGCCAGCAACGCAAGGAGACAGATTGGAAACACCATATATTTT.

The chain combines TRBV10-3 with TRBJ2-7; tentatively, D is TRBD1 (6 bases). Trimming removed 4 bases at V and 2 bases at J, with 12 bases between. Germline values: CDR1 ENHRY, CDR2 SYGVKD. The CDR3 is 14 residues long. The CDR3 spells CAISGRDNTYEQYF. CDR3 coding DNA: TGTGCCATCAGTGGCCGGGACAACACCTACGAGCAGTACTTC.

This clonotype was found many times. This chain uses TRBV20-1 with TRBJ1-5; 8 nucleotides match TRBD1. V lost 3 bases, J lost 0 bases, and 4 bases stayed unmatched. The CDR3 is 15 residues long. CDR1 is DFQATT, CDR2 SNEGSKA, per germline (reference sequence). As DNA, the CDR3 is TGCAGTGCTAGGGGGACAGGTCATAGCAATCAGCCCCAGCATTTT. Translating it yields CSARGTGHSNQPQHF.

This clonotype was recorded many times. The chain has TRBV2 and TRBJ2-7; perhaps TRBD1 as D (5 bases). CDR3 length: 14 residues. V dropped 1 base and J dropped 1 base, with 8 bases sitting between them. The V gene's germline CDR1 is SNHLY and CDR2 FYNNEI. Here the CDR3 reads CASSEGGQSYEQYF. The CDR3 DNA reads TGTGCCAGCAGTGAAGGGGGCCAATCCTACGAGCAGTACTTC.

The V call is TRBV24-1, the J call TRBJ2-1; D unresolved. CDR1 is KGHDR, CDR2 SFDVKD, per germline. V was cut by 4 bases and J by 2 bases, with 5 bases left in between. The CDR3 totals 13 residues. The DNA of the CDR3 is TGTGCCACCAGTGAGCAACCCTACAATGAGCAGTTCTTC. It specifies CATSEQPYNEQFF.

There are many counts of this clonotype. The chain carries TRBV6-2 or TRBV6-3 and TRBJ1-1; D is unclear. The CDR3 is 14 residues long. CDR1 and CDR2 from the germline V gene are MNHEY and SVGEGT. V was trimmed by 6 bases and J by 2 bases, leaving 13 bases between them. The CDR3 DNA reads TGTGCCAGCAGGGGGATATGGACCAACACTGAAGCTTTCTTT. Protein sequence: CASRGIWTNTEAFF.

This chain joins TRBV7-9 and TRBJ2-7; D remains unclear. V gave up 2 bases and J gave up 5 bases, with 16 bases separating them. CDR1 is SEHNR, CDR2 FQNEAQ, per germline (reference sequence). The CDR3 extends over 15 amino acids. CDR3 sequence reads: CASSLMVGNTHEQYF. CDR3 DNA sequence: TGTGCCAGCAGCTTAATGGTCGGCAACACCCACGAGCAGTACTTC.

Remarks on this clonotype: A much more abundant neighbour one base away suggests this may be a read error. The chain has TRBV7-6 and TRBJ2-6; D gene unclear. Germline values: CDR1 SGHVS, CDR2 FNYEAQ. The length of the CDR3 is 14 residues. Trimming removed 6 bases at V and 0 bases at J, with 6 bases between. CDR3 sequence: CASRGISGANVLTF. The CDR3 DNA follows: TGTGCCAGCAGGGGAATCTCTGGGGCCAACGTCCTGACTTTC.

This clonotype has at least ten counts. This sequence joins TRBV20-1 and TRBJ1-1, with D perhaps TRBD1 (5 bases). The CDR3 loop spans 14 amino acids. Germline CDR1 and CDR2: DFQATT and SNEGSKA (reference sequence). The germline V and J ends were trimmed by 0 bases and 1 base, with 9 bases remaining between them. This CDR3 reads CSARDLQGNTEAFF. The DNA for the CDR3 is TGCAGTGCTAGAGATCTTCAGGGGAACACTGAAGCTTTCTTT.

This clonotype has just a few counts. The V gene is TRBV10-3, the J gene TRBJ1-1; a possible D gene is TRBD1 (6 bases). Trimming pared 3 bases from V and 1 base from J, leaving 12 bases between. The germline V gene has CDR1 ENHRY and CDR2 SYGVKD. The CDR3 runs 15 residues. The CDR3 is CAISEGGGGNTEAFF. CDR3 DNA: TGTGCCATCAGTGAAGGGGGAGGGGGGAACACTGAAGCTTTCTTT.

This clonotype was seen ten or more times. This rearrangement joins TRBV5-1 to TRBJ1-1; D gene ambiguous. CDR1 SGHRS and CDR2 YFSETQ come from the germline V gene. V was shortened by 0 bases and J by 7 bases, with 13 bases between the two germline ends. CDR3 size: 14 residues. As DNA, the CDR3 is TGCGCCAGCAGCTTGGGAGGGCAACTTTTTGAAGCTTTCTTT. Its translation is CASSLGGQLFEAFF.

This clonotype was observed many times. The CDR3 loop is CASSDGTSGREETQYF. The CDR3 DNA reads TGTGCCAGCAGCGACGGGACTAGCGGGAGGGAAGAGACCCAGTACTTC. V and J are TRBV9 and TRBJ2-5; 16 nucleotides match TRBD2. CDR3 size: 16 residues. CDR1 SGDLS and CDR2 YYNGEE come from the germline V gene. The V and J ends lost 3 bases and 3 bases, in that order; junction bases with no gene match: 2.

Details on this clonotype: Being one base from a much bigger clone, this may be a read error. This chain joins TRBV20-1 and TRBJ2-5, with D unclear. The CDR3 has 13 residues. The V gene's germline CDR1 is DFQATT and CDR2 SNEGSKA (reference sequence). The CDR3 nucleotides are TGCAGTGCTAGGTCGGAGTACCAAGAGATCCAGTACTTC. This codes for CSARSEYQEIQYF.

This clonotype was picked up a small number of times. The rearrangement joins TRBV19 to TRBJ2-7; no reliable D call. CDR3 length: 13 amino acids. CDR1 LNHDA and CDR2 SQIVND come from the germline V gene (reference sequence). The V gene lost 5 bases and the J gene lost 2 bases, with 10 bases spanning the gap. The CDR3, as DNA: TGTGCCAGTAGTGGACGACTTACCTACGAGCAGTACTTC. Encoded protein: CASSGRLTYEQYF.

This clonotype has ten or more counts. Here the CDR3 DNA reads TGCAGTGCCTTCGGTACAGGGACCTACGAGCAGTACTTC. Residues: CSAFGTGTYEQYF. The V call is TRBV20-1, the J call TRBJ2-7, with a weak D call TRBD1 (6 bases). V was pared by 6 bases and J by 2 bases, with 14 bases between. CDR3 length equals 13 residues. The germline CDR1 and CDR2 sequences are DFQATT and SNEGSKA (reference sequence).

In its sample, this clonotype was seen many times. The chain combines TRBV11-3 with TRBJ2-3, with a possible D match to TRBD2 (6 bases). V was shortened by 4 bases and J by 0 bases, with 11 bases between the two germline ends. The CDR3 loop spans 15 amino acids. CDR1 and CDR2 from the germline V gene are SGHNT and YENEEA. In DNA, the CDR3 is TGTGCCAGCAGCTCCGGCGGGAAGAGCACAGATACGCAGTATTTT. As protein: CASSSGGKSTDTQYF.

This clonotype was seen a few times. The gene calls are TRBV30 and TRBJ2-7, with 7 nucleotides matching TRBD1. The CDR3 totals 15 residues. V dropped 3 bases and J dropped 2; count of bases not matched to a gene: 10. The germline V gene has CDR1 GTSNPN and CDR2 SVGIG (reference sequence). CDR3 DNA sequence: TGTGCCTGGAGCCTGGGGCAGGGGGTAACCTACGAGCAGTACTTC. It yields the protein CAWSLGQGVTYEQYF.

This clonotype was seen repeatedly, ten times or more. The CDR3 bases are TGCGCCAGCATGGCAGCTAACACTGAAGCTTTCTTT. Residues: CASMAANTEAFF. V and J are TRBV5-1 and TRBJ1-1; D gene ambiguous. The CDR3 is 12 amino acids. The V and J ends lost 6 bases and 2 bases respectively, with 8 bases between them. Germline V gene sequence: CDR1 SGHRS, CDR2 YFSETQ.

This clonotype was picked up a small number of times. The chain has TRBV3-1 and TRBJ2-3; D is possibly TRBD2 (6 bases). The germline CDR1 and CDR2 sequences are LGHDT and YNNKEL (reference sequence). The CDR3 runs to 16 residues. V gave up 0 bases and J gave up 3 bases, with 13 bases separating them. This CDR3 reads CASSQDGGVRTDTQYF. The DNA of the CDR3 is TGTGCCAGCAGCCAAGACGGGGGAGTTCGGACAGATACGCAGTATTTT.

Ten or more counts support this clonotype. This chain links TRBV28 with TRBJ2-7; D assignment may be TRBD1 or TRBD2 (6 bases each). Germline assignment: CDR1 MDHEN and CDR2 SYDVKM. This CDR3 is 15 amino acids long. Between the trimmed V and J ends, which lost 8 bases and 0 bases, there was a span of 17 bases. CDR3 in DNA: TGTGCCAGCTGTGGCTCGGGGGCCCCCTCCTACGAGCAGTACTTC. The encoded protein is CASCGSGAPSYEQYF. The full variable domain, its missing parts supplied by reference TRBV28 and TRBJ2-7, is DVKVTQSSRYLVKRTGEKVFLECVQDMDHENMFWYRQDPGLGLRLIYFSYDVKMKEKGDIPEGYSVSREKKERFSLILESASTNQTSMYLCASCGSGAPSYEQYFGPGTRLTVT.